This TCR beta chain came from a study of response to subunit inactivated influenza vaccine. Study results and caveats: Each seasonal influenza vaccination recruits few new T cells, the authors suggested.

TCRdb re-called the RT-PCR reads through MiXCR, storing one row per CDR3 protein. The sample consists of some 500,000 distinct CDR3 sequences, 16% of them appearing once. This clonotype was found many times. The antigen remains unidentified. The clonotype was recovered from a man between 50 and 70 years old who received an inactivated influenza vaccine. The specimen comprised CD4+ T cells sorted from PBMCs, sampled 23 to 25 months after vaccination.

CDR3 protein: CATSRDAGRYNEQFF. The CDR3 bases are TGTGCCACCAGCAGAGATGCGGGAAGGTACAATGAGCAGTTCTTC. This rearrangement joins TRBV15 to TRBJ2-1; possible D gene TRBD2, 6 bases. Trimming removed 0 bases from V and 4 bases from J, with 10 bases in between. CDR1 is LNHNV, CDR2 YYDKDF, per germline (reference sequence). The CDR3 has 15 amino acids.